This is a list of T cell receptor beta chains from one sample in a study of blood T cell repertoires in COVID-19. Clones were sequenced by immunoSEQ multiplex PCR, and TCRdb holds only the in-frame ones, with some missing. This sample carries around 100,000 clones, 70% to 85% of them seen once, and the ten largest clones take around a sixth. The sample consisted of peripheral blood. These receptors were taken from a woman aged 55-70 years with acute or convalescent COVID-19. Each CDR3 is given with its conserved first and last residue. Each record gives: clone size, D gene, V gene, J gene, CDR3 protein, CDR3 DNA. D genes are given only for firm matches. Clone sizes are given selectively: once, few, many, or a class where the clone is expanded.

abundance: .; d_gene: .; v_gene: TRBV24-1; j_gene: TRBJ1-1; CDR3aa: CATRGRGGATEAFF; CDR3nt: TGTGCCACCAGGGGGAGGGGGGGCGCAACTGAAGCTTTCTTT
abundance: once; d_gene: TRBD1; v_gene: TRBV7-3; j_gene: TRBJ2-2; CDR3aa: CASSPQGTGELFF; CDR3nt: TGTGCCAGCAGCCCACAGGGGACCGGGGAGCTGTTTTTT
abundance: .; d_gene: TRBD1; v_gene: TRBV18; j_gene: TRBJ1-2; CDR3aa: CASSPNRDSGKFGYTF; CDR3nt: TGTGCCAGCTCACCGAATCGGGACAGCGGAAAATTCGGCTACACCTTC
abundance: .; d_gene: TRBD1; v_gene: TRBV5-1; j_gene: TRBJ2-3; CDR3aa: CASSLAGTVTDTQYF; CDR3nt: TGCGCCAGCAGCTTGGCTGGGACAGTTACAGATACGCAGTATTTT
abundance: once; d_gene: .; v_gene: TRBV5-1; j_gene: TRBJ2-3; CDR3aa: CASSVSGVSTDTQYF; CDR3nt: TGCGCCAGCAGCGTTAGCGGTGTAAGCACAGATACGCAGTATTTT
abundance: .; d_gene: .; v_gene: TRBV5-1; j_gene: TRBJ2-5; CDR3aa: CASSLGQAEPETQYF; CDR3nt: TGCGCCAGCAGCTTGGGACAGGCCGAACCAGAGACCCAGTACTTC
abundance: many; d_gene: TRBD1; v_gene: TRBV2; j_gene: TRBJ1-2; CDR3aa: CASSLQTGLGGYTF; CDR3nt: TGTGCCAGCAGTCTTCAGACAGGGTTGGGGGGCTACACCTTC
abundance: .; d_gene: .; v_gene: TRBV7-9; j_gene: TRBJ1-2; CDR3aa: CASSLAGEGYTF; CDR3nt: TGTGCCAGCAGCTTAGCTGGAGAAGGCTACACCTTC
abundance: few; d_gene: TRBD1; v_gene: TRBV2; j_gene: TRBJ2-7; CDR3aa: CASSALRGQGHREQYF; CDR3nt: TGTGCCAGCAGTGCCCTCCGAGGACAGGGACATCGCGAGCAGTACTTC
abundance: .; d_gene: .; v_gene: TRBV6-5; j_gene: TRBJ2-1; CDR3aa: CASSQAGPIYNEQFF; CDR3nt: TGTGCCAGCAGTCAGGCGGGTCCAATCTACAATGAGCAGTTCTTC
abundance: .; d_gene: .; v_gene: TRBV28; j_gene: TRBJ2-2; CDR3aa: CASSLEGFTGELFF; CDR3nt: TGTGCCAGCAGTTTAGAGGGATTCACCGGGGAGCTGTTTTTT
abundance: .; d_gene: .; v_gene: TRBV3-1/TRBV3-2; j_gene: TRBJ1-2; CDR3aa: CASSQDPIMRYGYTF; CDR3nt: TGTGCCAGCAGCCAAGATCCCATAATGAGGTATGGCTACACCTTC
abundance: .; d_gene: .; v_gene: TRBV14; j_gene: TRBJ1-1; CDR3aa: CASSLRAGMNTEAFF; CDR3nt: TGTGCCAGCAGCCTCCGGGCAGGGATGAACACTGAAGCTTTCTTT
abundance: .; d_gene: TRBD1; v_gene: TRBV28; j_gene: TRBJ1-5; CDR3aa: CASSTGTEYQPQHF; CDR3nt: TGTGCCAGCAGCACCGGGACAGAATATCAGCCCCAGCATTTT
abundance: .; d_gene: TRBD1; v_gene: TRBV7-2; j_gene: TRBJ2-1; CDR3aa: CASSPSGQTYNEQFF; CDR3nt: TGTGCCAGCAGCCCCTCGGGACAGACTTACAATGAGCAGTTCTTC
abundance: once; d_gene: .; v_gene: TRBV15; j_gene: TRBJ2-1; CDR3aa: CATSRDKFRLASYNEQFF; CDR3nt: TGTGCCACCAGCAGAGATAAGTTTCGTCTGGCATCCTACAATGAGCAGTTCTTC
abundance: .; d_gene: TRBD1; v_gene: TRBV28; j_gene: TRBJ1-4; CDR3aa: CASRQGLKKLFF; CDR3nt: TGTGCCAGCCGACAGGGCTTGAAAAAACTGTTTTTT
abundance: once; d_gene: .; v_gene: TRBV29-1; j_gene: TRBJ1-2; CDR3aa: CSVEEEGYTF; CDR3nt: TGCAGCGTTGAAGAAGAGGGCTACACCTTC
abundance: once; d_gene: .; v_gene: TRBV7-8; j_gene: TRBJ2-3; CDR3aa: CASSFNTGTFYGTQYF; CDR3nt: TGTGCCAGCAGCTTCAACACCGGGACTTTCTACGGTACGCAGTATTTT
abundance: .; d_gene: TRBD1; v_gene: TRBV11-2; j_gene: TRBJ2-3; CDR3aa: CASSLDSQGTDTQYF; CDR3nt: TGTGCCAGCAGCTTAGATTCACAGGGGACCGATACGCAGTATTTT
abundance: .; d_gene: TRBD2; v_gene: TRBV5-6; j_gene: TRBJ2-7; CDR3aa: CASSPGLAGARRNEQYF; CDR3nt: TGTGCCAGCAGCCCCGGACTAGCGGGGGCCCGGAGGAACGAGCAGTACTTC
abundance: .; d_gene: TRBD2; v_gene: TRBV5-1; j_gene: TRBJ2-5; CDR3aa: CASSSPTSGGETQYF; CDR3nt: TGCGCCAGCAGCTCGCCGACTAGCGGGGGGGAGACCCAGTACTTC
abundance: .; d_gene: TRBD2; v_gene: TRBV4-2; j_gene: TRBJ2-7; CDR3aa: CASSQGRTSVSYEQYF; CDR3nt: TGTGCCAGCAGCCAAGGTCGGACTAGCGTTTCCTACGAGCAGTACTTC
abundance: .; d_gene: TRBD2; v_gene: TRBV2; j_gene: TRBJ2-1; CDR3aa: CASSAERGGFNEQFF; CDR3nt: TGTGCCAGCAGCGCTGAGCGGGGGGGCTTCAATGAGCAGTTCTTC
abundance: .; d_gene: .; v_gene: TRBV30; j_gene: TRBJ1-5; CDR3aa: CAWSADRGSNQPQHF; CDR3nt: TGTGCCTGGAGTGCCGACAGAGGAAGCAATCAGCCCCAGCATTTT
abundance: .; d_gene: .; v_gene: TRBV4-1; j_gene: TRBJ1-5; CDR3aa: CASSQGMQVPRPQHF; CDR3nt: TGCGCCAGCAGCCAAGGGATGCAGGTTCCACGGCCCCAGCATTTT
abundance: .; d_gene: TRBD1; v_gene: TRBV7-2; j_gene: TRBJ1-3; CDR3aa: CASSPDRVGNTIYF; CDR3nt: TGTGCCAGCAGCCCGGACAGGGTTGGAAACACCATATATTTT
abundance: .; d_gene: .; v_gene: TRBV19; j_gene: TRBJ1-1; CDR3aa: CASIQNTEAFF; CDR3nt: TGTGCCAGTATCCAGAACACTGAAGCTTTCTTT
abundance: .; d_gene: TRBD1; v_gene: TRBV6-5; j_gene: TRBJ1-2; CDR3aa: CASSWDSEANYGYTF; CDR3nt: TGTGCCAGCAGCTGGGACAGTGAAGCTAACTATGGCTACACCTTC
abundance: few; d_gene: .; v_gene: TRBV28; j_gene: TRBJ1-1; CDR3aa: CASGPPSRGENTEAFF; CDR3nt: TGTGCCAGCGGACCGCCGTCTCGGGGGGAAAACACTGAAGCTTTCTTT
abundance: .; d_gene: TRBD2; v_gene: TRBV20-1; j_gene: TRBJ2-5; CDR3aa: CSASPSGGLQETQYF; CDR3nt: TGCAGTGCTAGTCCTAGCGGGGGCCTTCAAGAGACCCAGTACTTC
abundance: .; d_gene: .; v_gene: TRBV28; j_gene: TRBJ2-2; CDR3aa: CGETGVQIGELFF; CDR3nt: TGTGGTGAGACGGGGGTACAAATCGGGGAGCTGTTTTTT
abundance: .; d_gene: .; v_gene: TRBV5-6; j_gene: TRBJ1-2; CDR3aa: CASSLGRYLDGYTF; CDR3nt: TGTGCCAGCAGCTTGGGCAGATACCTCGATGGCTACACCTTC
abundance: .; d_gene: .; v_gene: TRBV21-1; j_gene: TRBJ1-4; CDR3aa: CASSNDAASF; CDR3nt: TGTGCCAGCAGCAACGACGCGGCGTCTTTT
abundance: .; d_gene: .; v_gene: TRBV28; j_gene: TRBJ1-3; CDR3aa: CASSLQGRRNTIYF; CDR3nt: TGTGCCAGCAGTTTACAAGGCAGGAGGAACACCATATATTTT
abundance: .; d_gene: .; v_gene: TRBV11-3; j_gene: TRBJ1-1; CDR3aa: CASSLRNTEAFF; CDR3nt: TGTGCCAGCAGCTTACGGAACACTGAAGCTTTCTTT
abundance: .; d_gene: .; v_gene: TRBV11-2; j_gene: TRBJ2-7; CDR3aa: CASSLTGESSYEQYF; CDR3nt: TGTGCCAGCAGCTTAACGGGGGAGAGCTCCTACGAGCAGTACTTC
abundance: few; d_gene: .; v_gene: TRBV5-1; j_gene: TRBJ2-7; CDR3aa: CASSLVPSDYSYEQYF; CDR3nt: TGCGCCAGCAGCTTGGTCCCGAGCGACTACTCCTACGAGCAGTACTTC
abundance: many; d_gene: .; v_gene: TRBV6-2/TRBV6-3; j_gene: TRBJ2-7; CDR3aa: CASTPTMSSYEQYF; CDR3nt: TGTGCCAGCACCCCCACGATGAGCTCCTACGAGCAGTACTTC
abundance: once; d_gene: TRBD1; v_gene: TRBV7-3; j_gene: TRBJ2-3; CDR3aa: CASSPQGATSTDTQYF; CDR3nt: TGTGCCAGCAGCCCGCAGGGGGCCACTAGCACAGATACGCAGTATTTT